What follows is one T cell receptor beta chain and its context. The antigen remains undetermined. This entry belongs to a study of vaccination effects on CD4 cells after COVID-19. The repertoire was sequenced with immunoSEQ multiplex PCR; TCRdb's copy has only in-frame clones and lacks some. The sample records about 64,000 clones, roughly 78% being singletons. With the ViraFEST assay, the study expanded antigen-specific CD4+ T cells using viral peptide pools, then sequenced them. Scientists isolated CD4+ T cells after a roughly nine-day culture period ended. Two doses of BNT162b2 or mRNA-1273 vaccine were administered to participants. Findings and limits, study-wide: Relatively few convalescent patients took part in the study, which had no early post-infection timepoints. Infection- and vaccine-induced clones contracted markedly late after vaccination.

The starting material was CD4+ T cells from PBMCs cultured with HCoV-OC43 spike peptides, obtained after COVID-19 vaccination. The subset denotes: HCoV-OC43 spike overlapping peptide pool stimulation. This clonotype was sampled from a human donor who received a COVID-19 vaccine.

This chain's CDR3 is CASSPRGGLGETQYF. The CDR3 coding sequence is TGTGCCAGCAGCCCACGGGGGGGGTTAGGGGAGACCCAGTACTTC. This chain uses TRBV11-3 with TRBJ2-5; 8 positions agree with TRBD2. Trimming cost V 5 bases and J 5 bases; bases outside gene matches: 10. This CDR3 has 15 residues. Germline lookup yields CDR1 SGHNT and CDR2 YENEEA.